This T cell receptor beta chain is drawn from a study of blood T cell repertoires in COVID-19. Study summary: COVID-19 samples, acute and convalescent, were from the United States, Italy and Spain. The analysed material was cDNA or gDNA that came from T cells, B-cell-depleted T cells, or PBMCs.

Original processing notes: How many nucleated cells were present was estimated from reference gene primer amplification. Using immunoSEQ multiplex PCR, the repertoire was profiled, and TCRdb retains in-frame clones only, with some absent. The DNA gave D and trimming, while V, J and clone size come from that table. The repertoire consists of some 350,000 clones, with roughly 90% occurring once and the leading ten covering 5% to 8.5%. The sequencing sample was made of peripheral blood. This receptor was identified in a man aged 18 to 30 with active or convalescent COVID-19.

For the CDR3, the DNA is TGCGCCAGCAGCTTGGTTACAGGGGGCGGTCAGCCCCAGCATTTT. Encoded protein: CASSLVTGGGQPQHF. V gene TRBV5-1 combines with J gene TRBJ1-5; the match to TRBD1 covers 9 bases. V lost 0 bases and J lost 6; bases outside the gene matches: 4. The CDR3 runs to 15 residues. CDR1 is SGHRS and CDR2 is YFSETQ in the germline V gene.